Below are 21 T cell receptor beta chains sequenced from a single sample in a study of T cells after yellow fever vaccination. TCRdb used MiXCR to reprocess the 5' RACE reads, holding one entry per CDR3 protein. The sample has just over 300,000 distinct CDR3 sequences; roughly 4% are singletons. The sample in question was PBMCs, obtained on the day of the yellow fever booster vaccination. These receptors all stem from a young man who received the YFV17D yellow fever vaccine.

This clonotype was counted many times. The V and J genes are TRBV9 and TRBJ2-2; the D gene is possibly TRBD2 (6 bases). Trimming pared 0 bases from V and 4 bases from J, leaving 13 bases between. Germline V gene sequence: CDR1 SGDLS, CDR2 YYNGEE. The CDR3 length is 16 residues. The CDR3 DNA follows: TGTGCCAGCAGCGTAGCTTTTGCGGGGCTCACCGGGGAGCTGTTTTTT. Protein: CASSVAFAGLTGELFF.

This clonotype was detected many times. The V gene is TRBV7-2, the J gene TRBJ2-1, with TRBD2 matching over 16 bases. Germline V gene sequence: CDR1 SGHTA, CDR2 FQGNSA. The CDR3 loop spans 17 amino acids. After removal of 3 bases from V and 7 bases from J, the junction contained 6 bases not matched to a gene. The CDR3 region has the DNA TGTGCCAGCAGCTTCTCCGGGACTAGCGGGGGGGTAAATGAGCAGTTCTTC. It codes for CASSFSGTSGGVNEQFF.

The gene calls are TRBV21-1 and TRBJ1-6; the table assigns TRBD1, which was not confirmed against the DNA. TRBV21-1 is given as a pseudogene. This CDR3 has 18 residues. For the CDR3, the DNA is TGTGCCAGCAGCAAAGTGGAGGGGGGAAGCTCCTATAATTCACCCCTCCACTTT. Its protein is CASSKVEGGSSYNSPLHF.

There are many counts of this clonotype. The chain links TRBV7-2 to TRBJ2-3; a weak D match, TRBD1 (5 bases). The V end lost 2 bases, the J end lost 8 bases, and 23 bases lay between the germline ends. The CDR3 runs 17 residues. Per the germline V gene, CDR1 is SGHTA and CDR2 is FQGNSA. This chain's CDR3 is CASSLLKWGPRPATQYF. The DNA for the CDR3 is TGTGCCAGCAGCTTATTGAAATGGGGCCCCAGGCCGGCTACGCAGTATTTT.

This clonotype was seen a few times. V usage is TRBV6-6 and J usage is TRBJ1-1, with a tentative D call TRBD1 (5 bases). The germline V and J ends were trimmed by 2 bases and 1 base, with 11 bases remaining between them. CDR1 and CDR2 (germline): MNHNY, SVGAGI (reference sequence). CDR3 length: 15 amino acids. CDR3 coding DNA: TGTGCCAGCAGTTACCGACAGCGCCAGAACACTGAAGCTTTCTTT. Translated, it gives CASSYRQRQNTEAFF.

The chain employs TRBV20-1 and TRBJ1-1; 10 bases fit TRBD1. This CDR3 spans 13 amino acids. V lost 6 bases, J lost 10 bases, and 11 bases stayed unmatched. CDR1 is DFQATT, CDR2 SNEGSKA, per germline (reference sequence). As DNA, the CDR3 is TGCAGTGCAAAAGGGACAGGGGTTTTCATAGCTTTCTTT. Protein: CSAKGTGVFIAFF.

V and J are TRBV20-1 and TRBJ2-7; 13 bases agree with TRBD2. Trimming at V came to 5 bases and at J to 2 bases, leaving 9 bases not matched to a gene. Germline CDR1 reads DFQATT; CDR2 reads SNEGSKA (reference sequence). The CDR3 length is 16 residues. CDR3 protein: CSAPTRLAGGPYEQYF. CDR3 in DNA: TGCAGTGCTCCGACTCGACTAGCGGGGGGTCCCTACGAGCAGTACTTC.

This clonotype was recorded at least ten times. This chain joins TRBV4-2 and TRBJ2-7; TRBD2 aligns across 7 bases. Germline loops: CDR1 LGHNA, CDR2 YNFKEQ. The CDR3 runs 16 residues. The V segment lost 0 bases and the J segment 0 bases; nucleotides outside the gene matches: 5. CDR3: CASSQDGGDFSYEQYF. The CDR3 nucleotides are TGTGCCAGCAGCCAAGATGGGGGGGACTTCTCCTACGAGCAGTACTTC.

This clonotype was counted between two and nine times. The chain carries TRBV15 and TRBJ1-4; no clear D. The germline V gene has CDR1 LNHNV and CDR2 YYDKDF (reference sequence). Between the trimmed V and J ends, which lost 0 bases and 8 bases, there was a span of 7 bases. The CDR3 extends over 13 amino acids. The CDR3 DNA is TGTGCCACCAGCAGAGACCTACGGGAAAAACTGTTTTTT. Its translation is CATSRDLREKLFF.

The chain links TRBV4-3 to TRBJ1-1; D not certain. The CDR3 consists of 13 residues. Germline CDR1 is LGHNA and CDR2 is YSLEER. Trimming took 4 bases from V and 5 from J, leaving 11 bases between them. DNA of the CDR3: TGCGCCAGCAGCCTGGAGATAACTACTGAAGCTTTCTTT. Translated, it gives CASSLEITTEAFF.

This clonotype has more than one count but fewer than ten. V is TRBV5-1 and J is TRBJ1-6; D might be TRBD1 (5 bases). Germline CDR1 and CDR2: SGHRS and YFSETQ. CDR3 size: 16 residues. Trimming removed 1 base from V and 7 bases from J, with 15 bases in between. The CDR3 sequence: CASSLSPDRPNSPLHF. The DNA of the CDR3 is TGCGCCAGCAGCTTGAGCCCTGACAGACCCAATTCACCCCTCCACTTT. Combining the CDR3 with reference TRBV5-1 and TRBJ1-6 gives the whole variable domain KAGVTQTPRYLIKTRGQQVTLSCSPISGHRSVSWYQQTPGQGLQFLFEYFSETQRNKGNFPGRFSGRQFSNSRSEMNVSTLELGDSALYLCASSLSPDRPNSPLHFGNGTRLTVT.

This clonotype was observed a few times. This chain uses TRBV5-1 with TRBJ2-7, with 9 bases that match TRBD1. This CDR3 spans 15 amino acids. Germline values: CDR1 SGHRS, CDR2 YFSETQ. J lost 3 bases, V lost 4 bases, and 8 bases had no gene match. The CDR3 nucleotides read TGCGCCAGCAGCATCGGGACAGGGCCTTTCTACGAGCAGTACTTC. Its translation is CASSIGTGPFYEQYF.

This clonotype was observed a handful of times. The chain carries TRBV6-5 and TRBJ1-1, with 9 nucleotides matching TRBD1. The germline V gene has CDR1 MNHEY and CDR2 SVGAGI. The CDR3 runs 17 residues. Unmatched junction bases numbered 10, after V lost 5 bases and J lost 0 bases. CDR3 bases: TGTGCCAGCAGTCGGGGACAGGGATTTATCCTGAACACTGAAGCTTTCTTT. It encodes CASSRGQGFILNTEAFF.

This clonotype occurred many times. V and J are TRBV20-1 and TRBJ1-1; D might be TRBD1 (5 bases). Germline values: CDR1 DFQATT, CDR2 SNEGSKA (reference sequence). The CDR3 has 14 amino acids. V was pared by 3 bases and J by 2 bases, with 13 bases between. The CDR3 region is CSASSGHRNTEAFF. The CDR3 DNA is TGCAGTGCTAGTTCAGGACACAGAAACACTGAAGCTTTCTTT.

This clonotype was seen a few times. The chain couples TRBV5-4 to TRBJ2-7, with D tentatively TRBD2 (5 bases). The CDR3 runs to 13 residues. Trimming took off 1 base at V and 6 bases at J, with 11 bases between the two ends. The germline CDR1 and CDR2 sequences are SGHNT and YYREEE (reference sequence). The CDR3 nucleotides are TGTGCCAGCAGCTTGAAGGACTCGAGCGAGCAGTACTTC. It encodes CASSLKDSSEQYF. Full variable domain (outside the CDR3, taken from reference TRBV5-4 and TRBJ2-7): ETGVTQSPTHLIKTRGQQVTLRCSSQSGHNTVSWYQQALGQGPQFIFQYYREEENGRGNFPPRFSGLQFPNYSSELNVNALELDDSALYLCASSLKDSSEQYFGPGTRLTVT.

The gene calls are TRBV5-1 and TRBJ2-7, with D possibly TRBD1 on 7 matching bases. Germline V CDR1 and CDR2: SGHRS, YFSETQ. V lost 2 bases to trimming and J lost 6 bases, with 18 bases between them. The CDR3 has 15 amino acids. In DNA, the CDR3 is TGCGCCAGCAGCTTTGGGGGGACAGACCTTGGCGAGCAGTACTTC. Protein sequence: CASSFGGTDLGEQYF.

This clonotype was seen only a few times. The V call is TRBV5-1, the J call TRBJ2-4; TRBD2 aligns across 15 bases. Per germline, CDR1 SGHRS and CDR2 YFSETQ. J lost 9 bases, V lost 1 base, and 14 bases had no gene match. This CDR3 comprises 19 residues. CDR3 coding DNA: TGCGCCAGCAGCTTGTACGAGGGACTAGCGGGGGGTGGTGGAGCCATTCAGTACTTC. Its protein is CASSLYEGLAGGGGAIQYF.

This clonotype appeared many times. The V call is TRBV19, the J call TRBJ2-3, with D perhaps matching TRBD2 (7 bases). This CDR3 has 15 amino acids. The V end lost 1 base, the J end lost 4 bases, and 12 bases lay between the germline ends. The germline CDR1 and CDR2 sequences are LNHDA and SQIVND (reference sequence). CDR3 in amino acids: CASSIVGGAADTQYF. CDR3 DNA sequence: TGTGCCAGTAGTATAGTAGGGGGGGCAGCAGATACGCAGTATTTT.

This clonotype showed up just a few times. The rearrangement uses TRBV4-3 and TRBJ2-1; TRBD2 aligns across 9 bases. With V trimmed by 2 bases and J by 4 bases, 6 bases remained unmatched. Germline CDR1 reads LGHNA; CDR2 reads YSLEER. The CDR3 is made up of 16 amino acids. The CDR3 DNA is TGCGCCAGCAGCCAAACGAGCGGGGGGCCTTACAATGAGCAGTTCTTC. Translating gives CASSQTSGGPYNEQFF.

This clonotype was detected many times. The V and J genes are TRBV10-3 and TRBJ2-1; D not certain. The germline gives CDR1 ENHRY, CDR2 SYGVKD. Trimming stripped 6 bases from V and 3 bases from J, with 6 bases between. CDR3 length: 12 residues. The CDR3 sequence is CAIRDGYNEQFF. The CDR3 region has the DNA TGTGCCATCAGGGATGGCTACAATGAGCAGTTCTTC.

This rearrangement joins TRBV9 to TRBJ2-2, with D possibly matching TRBD2 (6 bases). The CDR3 length is 15 residues. Trimming took off 0 bases at V and 5 bases at J, with 11 bases between the two ends. The germline V gene encodes CDR1 SGDLS and CDR2 YYNGEE. Written as DNA, the CDR3 is TGTGCCAGCAGCGTAGAAGGAGGAGGGACCGGGGAGCTGTTTTTT. Translating gives CASSVEGGGTGELFF.